What follows are 20 T cell receptor beta chains derived from one specimen sequenced in a study of cytomegalovirus exposure and HLA in healthy donors. Sequencing was performed with immunoSEQ multiplex PCR; in TCRdb, only in-frame clones are kept and a portion is missing. Of hundreds of thousands of clones listed, 87% are singletons. Sequenced material: PBMCs. These receptors all stem from a man between 18 and 29 years old in good health and CMV-seropositive.

The chain has TRBV6-1 and TRBJ2-7; 8 nucleotides align to TRBD1. Per the germline V gene, CDR1 is MNHNS and CDR2 is SASEGT. CDR3 length equals 14 residues. The trim removed 1 base at V and 2 bases at J, leaving 1 base unmatched. CDR3 sequence (DNA): TGTGCCAGCAGTGAAGGGACAGGGCCCTACGAGCAGTACTTC. This codes for CASSEGTGPYEQYF.

J is TRBJ1-1 and V is TRBV30; D remains ambiguous. The V gene lost 4 bases and the J gene lost 1 base, with 4 bases spanning the gap. Germline V gives CDR1 GTSNPN, CDR2 SVGIG (reference sequence). The CDR3 has 11 residues. Here the CDR3 DNA reads TGTGCCTGGAAGGAGAACACTGAAGCTTTCTTT. Amino acid sequence: CAWKENTEAFF. Supplemented by reference TRBV30 and TRBJ1-1, the full variable domain reads SQTIHQWPATLVQPVGSPLSLECTVEGTSNPNLYWYRQAAGRGLQLLFYSVGIGQISSEVPQNLSASRPQDRQFILSSKKLLLSDSGFYLCAWKENTEAFFGQGTRLTVV.

This chain uses TRBV25-1 with TRBJ2-5; TRBD2 matches at 9 bases. There are 18 residues in the CDR3. V trimming: 4 bases; J trimming: 2 bases; junction bases outside the gene matches: 14. The V gene's germline CDR1 is MGHDK and CDR2 SYGVNS. The DNA of the CDR3 is TGTGCCAGCAGTGGACCGCGGGAGGGCCCGATAGGGCAAGAGACCCAGTACTTC. Translation: CASSGPREGPIGQETQYF.

The chain links TRBV29-1 to TRBJ2-7; 7 bases are shared with TRBD2. The CDR3 contains 13 residues. V shed 1 base, J shed 3 bases, and the junction held 3 bases outside the gene matches. Germline CDR1 is SQVTM and CDR2 is ANQGSEA. Written as DNA, the CDR3 is TGCAGCGTTGAAGGCGGGAGAAGCTACGAGCAGTACTTC. Translation gives CSVEGGRSYEQYF.

Points on this clone: This may come from a read error, since a much larger clone is one base off. Within the sample, other DNA sequences also encode this same CDR3. The V call is TRBV11-2, the J call TRBJ2-7, with 9 positions matching TRBD2. There are 13 residues in the CDR3. Germline lookup yields CDR1 SGHAT and CDR2 FQNNGV. J was trimmed by 6 bases and V by 3 bases; bases with no gene match: 3. CDR3: CASSFGTSFEQYF. The DNA of the CDR3 is TGTGCCAGCAGCTTCGGGACTAGCTTCGAGCAGTACTTC. Looking up the rest from reference TRBV11-2 and TRBJ2-7 gives the full variable domain: EAGVAQSPRYKIIEKRQSVAFWCNPISGHATLYWYQQILGQGPKLLIQFQNNGVVDDSQLPKDRFSAERLKGVDSTLKIQPAKLEDSAVYLCASSFGTSFEQYFGPGTRLTVT.

The chain joins TRBV7-9 to TRBJ2-7; D is tentatively TRBD1 or TRBD2 (5 bases each). The V gene lost 3 bases and the J gene lost 1 base, with 10 bases spanning the gap. The germline V gene encodes CDR1 SEHNR and CDR2 FQNEAQ (reference sequence). The CDR3 length is 14 residues. Here the CDR3 reads CASSFGDGSYEQYF. DNA for the CDR3: TGTGCCAGCAGCTTTGGGGACGGTTCCTACGAGCAGTACTTC.

The V and J genes are TRBV5-6 and TRBJ1-1; tentatively, D is TRBD1 (6 bases). CDR1 and CDR2 from the germline V gene are SGHDT and YYEEEE. This CDR3 spans 14 amino acids. V gave up 4 bases and J gave up 1 base, with 11 bases separating them. CDR3: CASSPGQTNTEAFF. CDR3 DNA sequence: TGTGCCAGCAGCCCTGGACAGACGAACACTGAAGCTTTCTTT.

The chain combines TRBV14 with TRBJ2-7; 10 bases map to TRBD2. There are 18 residues in the CDR3. CDR1 is SGHDN and CDR2 is FVKESK in the germline V gene. J lost 4 bases, V lost 0 bases, and 12 bases had no gene match. The CDR3 bases are TGTGCCAGCAGCCAAGATCAGGCGCCCCCTAGCGGGAGTTACGAGCAGTACTTC. Its translation: CASSQDQAPPSGSYEQYF.

The chain carries TRBV10-2 and TRBJ2-3; 9 bases match TRBD2. This CDR3 comprises 14 residues. V shed 3 bases, J shed 6 bases, and the junction held 4 bases outside the gene matches. Germline CDR1 is WSHSY and CDR2 is SAAADI. The CDR3 coding sequence is TGCGCCAGCAGTGAAGCGGGAGGTTTGGATACGCAGTATTTT. As protein: CASSEAGGLDTQYF.

The chain employs TRBV27 and TRBJ1-2; TRBD1 might be the D (5 bases). Germline V gene sequence: CDR1 MNHEY, CDR2 SMNVEV (reference sequence). Deletions cut 4 bases from V and 0 bases from J, with 12 bases between. The CDR3 is 15 amino acids. CDR3: CASSWDARTNYGYTF. DNA of the CDR3: TGTGCCAGCAGTTGGGACGCAAGGACTAACTATGGCTACACCTTC.

The chain carries TRBV7-9 and TRBJ2-7, with unresolved D. Germline lookup yields CDR1 SEHNR and CDR2 FQNEAQ (reference sequence). There are 13 residues in the CDR3. Trimming removed 5 bases from V and 1 base from J, with 9 bases in between. CDR3 sequence: CASSIDGSYEQYF. The CDR3 DNA follows: TGTGCCAGCAGCATCGACGGTTCCTACGAGCAGTACTTC. The full variable domain, its missing parts supplied by reference TRBV7-9 and TRBJ2-7, is DTGVSQNPRHKITKRGQNVTFRCDPISEHNRLYWYRQTLGQGPEFLTYFQNEAQLEKSRLLSDRFSAERPKGSFSTLEIQRTEQGDSAMYLCASSIDGSYEQYFGPGTRLTVT.

This chain connects TRBV2 to TRBJ1-1; D uncertain. Trimming removed 6 bases at V and 5 bases at J, with 28 bases between. This CDR3 region has 18 residues. Germline V gives CDR1 SNHLY, CDR2 FYNNEI. In nucleotides, the CDR3 is TGTGCCAGCAGGGTTCCTACCGCGGTTCGTAACGGGGATACTGAAGCTTTCTTT. It translates to CASRVPTAVRNGDTEAFF.

This clone came up a few times. CDR3: CAWSASSQGYTF. In DNA form, the CDR3 reads TGTGCCTGGAGCGCATCTTCACAGGGCTACACCTTC. The chain employs TRBV30 and TRBJ1-2; D is unclear. CDR1 is GTSNPN, CDR2 SVGIG, per germline (reference sequence). The CDR3 length is 12 residues. Trimming took 3 bases from V and 8 from J, leaving 13 bases between them.

This clone showed up just a few times. The chain combines TRBV12-5 with TRBJ2-7, with a possible D match to TRBD1 (6 bases). The germline CDR1 and CDR2 sequences are LGHNT and FRNRAP. V was pared by 0 bases and J by 5 bases, with 17 bases between. The CDR3 extends over 16 amino acids. CDR3 in DNA: TGTGCTAGTGGTTTGGTACTGTTGGGGGCTCCCCACGAGCAGTACTTC. Its translation is CASGLVLLGAPHEQYF.

This chain joins TRBV2 and TRBJ1-3, with D possibly matching TRBD1 (5 bases). From germline, CDR1 is SNHLY and CDR2 FYNNEI. V was pared by 6 bases and J by 3 bases, with 12 bases between. The CDR3 is 14 residues long. The CDR3 protein is CASRDRGDGNTIYF. Written as DNA, the CDR3 is TGTGCCAGCAGAGACCGGGGGGATGGAAACACCATATATTTT. Full variable domain (missing parts from reference TRBV2 and TRBJ1-3): EPEVTQTPSHQVTQMGQEVILRCVPISNHLYFYWYRQILGQKVEFLVSFYNNEISEKSEIFDDQFSVERPDGSNFTLKIRSTKLEDSAMYFCASRDRGDGNTIYFGEGSWLTVV.

This chain joins TRBV5-1 and TRBJ2-5, with D uncertain. Trimming removed 4 bases at V and 2 bases at J, with 15 bases between. Germline CDR1 and CDR2: SGHRS and YFSETQ. The CDR3 sequence is 15 residues long. The CDR3: CASSPDPTSQETQYF. The CDR3 region has the DNA TGCGCCAGCAGCCCGGACCCAACTTCACAAGAGACCCAGTACTTC.

This chain joins TRBV5-1 and TRBJ1-1; 9 bases fit TRBD1. This CDR3 region has 15 residues. Germline CDR1 is SGHRS and CDR2 is YFSETQ. V was pared by 5 bases and J by 0 bases, with 5 bases of the junction left unmatched. The CDR3 DNA is TGCGCCAGCAGTTCACAGGGGGCTATGAACACTGAAGCTTTCTTT. This sequence encodes CASSSQGAMNTEAFF.

CDR3 DNA sequence: TGTGCCAGCAGCCTACAGGGGGTTAATCAGCCCCAGCATTTT. It yields the protein CASSLQGVNQPQHF. This chain joins TRBV7-8 and TRBJ1-5; 8 bases are a match to TRBD1. CDR1 is SGHVS and CDR2 is FQNEAQ in the germline V gene. The trim removed 5 bases at V and 4 bases at J, leaving 4 bases unmatched. The CDR3 runs 14 residues.

The chain carries TRBV27 and TRBJ2-1; the D is unclear. The CDR3 contains 13 residues. The V end lost 7 bases, the J end lost 0 bases, and 7 bases lay between the germline ends. Germline lookup yields CDR1 MNHEY and CDR2 SMNVEV (reference sequence). The CDR3 region has the DNA TGTGCCAGCAAGAGGAGCTCCTACAATGAGCAGTTCTTC. Protein product: CASKRSSYNEQFF.

The V gene is TRBV6-1, the J gene TRBJ1-5, with D uncertain. The CDR3 extends over 14 amino acids. Germline V lookup: CDR1 MNHNS, CDR2 SASEGT. Trimming pared 0 bases from V and 5 bases from J, leaving 8 bases between. This chain's CDR3 is CASSEAHGYQPQHF. Here the CDR3 DNA reads TGTGCCAGCAGTGAAGCGCACGGGTATCAGCCCCAGCATTTT.